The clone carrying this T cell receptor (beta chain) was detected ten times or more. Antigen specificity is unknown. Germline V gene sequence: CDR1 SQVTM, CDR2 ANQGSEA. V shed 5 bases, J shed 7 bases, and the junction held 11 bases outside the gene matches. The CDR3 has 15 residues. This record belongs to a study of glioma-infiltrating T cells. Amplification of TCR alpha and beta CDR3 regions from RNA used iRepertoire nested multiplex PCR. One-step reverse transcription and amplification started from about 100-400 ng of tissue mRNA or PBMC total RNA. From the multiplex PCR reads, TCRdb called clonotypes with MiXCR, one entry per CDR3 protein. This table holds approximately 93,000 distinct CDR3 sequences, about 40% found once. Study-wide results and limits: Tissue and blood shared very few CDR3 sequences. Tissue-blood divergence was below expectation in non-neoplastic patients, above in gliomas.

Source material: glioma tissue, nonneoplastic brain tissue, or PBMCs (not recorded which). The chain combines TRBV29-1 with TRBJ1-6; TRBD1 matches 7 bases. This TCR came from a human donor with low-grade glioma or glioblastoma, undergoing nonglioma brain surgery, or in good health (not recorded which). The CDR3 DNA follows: TGCAGCGTTCGCGTAAGGGACAGTCAGAATTCACCCCTCCACTTT. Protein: CSVRVRDSQNSPLHF.